This T cell receptor beta chain was sequenced during a study of blood T cell repertoires in COVID-19 (dated by TCRdb to 2020 to 2021). Broadly, across the study: Samples from collaborators originated in the United States, Italy and Spain and spanned both the acute and convalescent phases of COVID-19. The material from the prospective study consisted of cDNA or gDNA derived from T cells, B-cell-depleted T cells, or PBMCs. The dataset comprised deeply sampled blood TCRbeta repertoires from subjects exposed to, actively infected with, or recovered from COVID-19. A freely available public database, intended as a resource for researchers studying the immune response to SARS-CoV-2, is where the repertoires were released. Samples came from the ongoing ImmuneRACE study (first 160 participants) plus 1,254 subjects from 6 global collaborators. A de-identified subject ID, COVID-19 status, age in years and sex were almost always included in the sample metadata. Where HLA class I and class II types were available, the types were taken from metadata supplied by the sample provider, not from assay-based typing.

Here is what the overall study found, with its caveats: Clinical and demographic metadata were provided uncurated, with the amount varying by source and participant.

TCRbeta CDR3 regions were amplified from genomic DNA using the immunoSEQ Assay, a bias-controlled multiplex PCR. In the authors' own workflow: Within the assay, amplification of reference gene primers was used to estimate how many nucleated cells each sample contained. To quantify the absolute abundance of each unique TCRbeta CDR3 rearrangement, sequence reads were collapsed and filtered. For each sample, productive Simpson clonality was calculated as the square root of Simpson's diversity index over productive rearrangements. Drawn from immuneACCESS, this table holds only the in-frame rearrangements with V and J called that TCRdb kept. Clones are partly lost; checked studies trace under half to an unresolved V gene and leave the rest unexplained. The V and J calls and clone size are taken from that table; D and trimming were inferred from the DNA. This sample gives about 60,000 clones in total; 85% to 90% of them show up just once. The ten largest clones capture under 9.5% of the sample.

Collaborating institutions collected whole blood in K2EDTA tubes following their own protocols. Collaborator samples were shipped for TCRbeta analysis as frozen whole blood, isolated PBMCs, or DNA extracted from either sample type. Comments on this clone: Its antigen is currently not known. Base qualities are not recorded, but no much larger clone differs from it by a single base.

The sequence derives from a human donor with active COVID-19. The donor label of this sample is uncertain. The sample comprised peripheral blood.

The CDR3 is CSASGGQGQETQYF. Read as DNA, the sequence is TGCAGTGCTAGTGGGGGGCAGGGGCAAGAGACCCAGTACTTC. This chain is built from TRBV20-1 and TRBJ2-5; the D gene is tentatively TRBD1 or TRBD2, each matching 6 bases. CDR1 is given as DFQATT and CDR2 as SNEGSKA, both from the germline V gene (reference sequence). Trimming takes 3 bases from V and 2 bases from J, and the germline ends sit 13 bases apart. The CDR3 runs 14 amino acids, cysteine and phenylalanine included. Only the CDR3 DNA stays, 42 bases, in frame from base 1.